These T cell receptor beta chains were read from a single sample in a study of blood T cell repertoires in COVID-19. The data were produced by immunoSEQ multiplex PCR, yet TCRdb's version contains in-frame clones alone and is incomplete. In the table there are over 200,000 clones, approximately 80% of which are singletons. Sequencing was carried out using peripheral blood. These receptor sequences come from a woman older than 75 with COVID-19, enrolled during active disease. The CDR3 runs from the conserved cysteine through the conserved F or W. Some rows have no size entry. The others give once, few or many, or a class for an expanded clone.

clone size: .; V gene: TRBV18; CDR3 protein: CASSPFSGNEQYF
clone size: .; V gene: TRBV5-1; CDR3 protein: CASSATGDLYEQYF
clone size: .; V gene: TRBV7-9; CDR3 protein: CASSSASGNTEAFF
clone size: few; V gene: TRBV10-3; CDR3 protein: CAIRPRPLVAEIYNEQFF
clone size: .; V gene: TRBV19; CDR3 protein: CATSPRGRDTGELFF
clone size: .; V gene: TRBV6-2/TRBV6-3; CDR3 protein: CASSFRQGPPNTEAFF
clone size: .; V gene: TRBV18; CDR3 protein: CASSPLGGQGNEQYF
clone size: .; V gene: TRBV4-1; CDR3 protein: CASSQDGQGIRYNEQFF
clone size: many; V gene: TRBV30; CDR3 protein: CVPWAQSNEQFF
clone size: .; V gene: TRBV7-9; CDR3 protein: CASTTGLADTDTQYF
clone size: .; V gene: TRBV18; CDR3 protein: CASSPGNWGAEAFF
clone size: once; V gene: TRBV2; CDR3 protein: CASSARDGGTGELFF
clone size: .; V gene: TRBV3-1/TRBV3-2; CDR3 protein: CASSQESTQESQQYF
clone size: .; V gene: TRBV7-8; CDR3 protein: CASSLLRSSYNSPLHF
clone size: .; V gene: TRBV13; CDR3 protein: CASSPRGGGDTQYF
clone size: once; V gene: TRBV9; CDR3 protein: CASSVGPGPEQFF